This T cell receptor beta chain was documented in a study of shared clonotypes between healthy human individuals. General observations from the study: The donor pool, a small one, limited the genetic and exposure-history diversity represented. How much donors shared clonotypes was expected to be affected by sequencing depth. Some clonotypes were shared by all four sorted-subset donors, while others were not shared. The non-shared ones had lower generation probabilities than the shared ones.

Naive CD8 cells lacked CD45RO, underwent positive selection for CCR7 and left out terminally differentiated effector memory CD45RA+ cells. Donors, healthy HIV-negative adults, lacked recent acute infections or vaccinations. With respect to this clone: Its antigen is not identified.

Some clones are missing from TCRdb's copy, which holds only in-frame ones; the method was immunoSEQ multiplex PCR. The sample includes about 1,900,000 clones, about 94% of them seen just once. The CDR3 is made up of 15 amino acids. Trimming cost V 4 bases and J 0 bases, with 12 bases left between them. Germline V gene sequence: CDR1 MGHRA, CDR2 YSYEKL. Material for sequencing was naive CD8+ T cells sorted from blood. V and J are TRBV4-1 and TRBJ1-1, with D hard to call. The TCR comes from a man between 18 and 29 years old in good health. The CDR3 sequence: CASSPNWAVNTEAFF. DNA for the CDR3: TGCGCCAGCAGCCCGAACTGGGCTGTGAACACTGAAGCTTTCTTT.